The 2 T cell receptor beta chains listed next were all sequenced from one sample in a study of blood T cell repertoires in COVID-19. The repertoire was sequenced with immunoSEQ multiplex PCR; TCRdb's copy has only in-frame clones and lacks some. The sample holds about 330,000 clones, over 70% seen once. The sample was peripheral blood. Receptor source: a woman in her forties or fifties with acute or convalescent COVID-19.

The chain couples TRBV9 to TRBJ1-2, with D maybe TRBD1 (5 bases). Trimming cost V 4 bases and J 4 bases, with 8 bases left between them. Germline-derived CDR1 and CDR2 are SGDLS and YYNGEE. There are 12 residues in the CDR3. CDR3 DNA: TGTGCCAGCAGCTCGGGACTCTATGGCTACACCTTC. Translated: CASSSGLYGYTF.

CDR3 residues: CSVAGLISTDTQYF. For the CDR3, the DNA is TGCAGCGTTGCGGGACTAATTAGCACAGATACGCAGTATTTT. The V and J genes are TRBV29-1 and TRBJ2-3; 7 bases are shared with TRBD2. Unmatched junction bases numbered 4, after V lost 4 bases and J lost 0 bases. This CDR3 region has 14 residues. Germline-derived CDR1 and CDR2 are SQVTM and ANQGSEA.